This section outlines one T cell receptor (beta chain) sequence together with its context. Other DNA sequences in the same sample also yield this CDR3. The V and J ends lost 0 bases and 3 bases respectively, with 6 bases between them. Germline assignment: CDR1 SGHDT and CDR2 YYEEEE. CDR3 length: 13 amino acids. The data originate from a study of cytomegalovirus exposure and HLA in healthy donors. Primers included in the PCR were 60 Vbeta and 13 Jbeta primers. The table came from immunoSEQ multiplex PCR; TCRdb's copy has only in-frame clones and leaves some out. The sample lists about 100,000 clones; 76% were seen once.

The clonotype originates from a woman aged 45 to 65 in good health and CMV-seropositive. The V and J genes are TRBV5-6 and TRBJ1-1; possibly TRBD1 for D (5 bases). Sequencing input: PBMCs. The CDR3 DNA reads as TGTGCCAGCAGCTTGGTAGGGGACACTGAAGCTTTCTTT. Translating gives CASSLVGDTEAFF.